This T cell receptor (beta chain) emerged from a study of control samples from healthy donors and cancer patients. The data were produced by immunoSEQ multiplex PCR, yet TCRdb's version contains in-frame clones alone and is incomplete. The sample gives 84,000 or so clones, 91% of which show up once; less than 20% is in the top ten. This clone was seen only once. V shed 6 bases and J shed 7 bases, with 15 bases lying between them. Germline-derived CDR1 and CDR2 are MDHEN and SYDVKM. This CDR3 region has 13 residues. The clonotype originates from a man aged 25 to 40 in good health. The sample consisted of blood. This chain joins TRBV28 and TRBJ1-2; D remains ambiguous. This chain's CDR3 is CASSLAYSSGYTF. The CDR3 region has the DNA TGTGCCAGCAGCCTCGCATATTCATCTGGCTACACCTTC.